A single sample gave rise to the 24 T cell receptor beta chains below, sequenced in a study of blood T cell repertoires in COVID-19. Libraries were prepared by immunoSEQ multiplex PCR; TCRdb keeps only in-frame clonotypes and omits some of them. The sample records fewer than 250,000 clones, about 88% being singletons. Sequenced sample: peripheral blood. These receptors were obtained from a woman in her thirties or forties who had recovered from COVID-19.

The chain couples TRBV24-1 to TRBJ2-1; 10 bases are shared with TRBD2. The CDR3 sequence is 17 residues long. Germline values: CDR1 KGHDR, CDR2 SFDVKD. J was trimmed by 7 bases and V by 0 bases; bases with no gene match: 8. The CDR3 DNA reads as TGTGCCACCAGTGATTTGTTTTCTAGCGGGAGTACGAATGAGCAGTTCTTC. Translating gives CATSDLFSSGSTNEQFF.

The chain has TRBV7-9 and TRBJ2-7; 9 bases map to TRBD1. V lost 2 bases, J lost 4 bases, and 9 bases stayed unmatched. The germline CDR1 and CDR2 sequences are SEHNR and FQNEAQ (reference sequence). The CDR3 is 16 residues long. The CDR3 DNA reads TGTGCCAGCAGCTTAACTCGGGACAGGGATACTTACGAGCAGTACTTC. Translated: CASSLTRDRDTYEQYF. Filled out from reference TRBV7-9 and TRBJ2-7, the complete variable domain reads DTGVSQNPRHKITKRGQNVTFRCDPISEHNRLYWYRQTLGQGPEFLTYFQNEAQLEKSRLLSDRFSAERPKGSFSTLEIQRTEQGDSAMYLCASSLTRDRDTYEQYFGPGTRLTVT.

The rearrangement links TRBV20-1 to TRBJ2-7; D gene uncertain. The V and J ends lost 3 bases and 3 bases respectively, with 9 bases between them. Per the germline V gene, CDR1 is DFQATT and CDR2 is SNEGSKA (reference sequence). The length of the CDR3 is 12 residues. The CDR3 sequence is CSASPNFYEQYF. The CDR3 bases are TGCAGTGCTAGTCCTAATTTCTACGAGCAGTACTTC.

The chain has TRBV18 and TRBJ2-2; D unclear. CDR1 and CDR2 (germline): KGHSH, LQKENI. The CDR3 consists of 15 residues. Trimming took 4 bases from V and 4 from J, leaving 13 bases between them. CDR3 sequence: CASSLRNSLTGELFF. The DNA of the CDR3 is TGTGCCAGCTCACTAAGAAACTCCCTCACCGGGGAGCTGTTTTTT.

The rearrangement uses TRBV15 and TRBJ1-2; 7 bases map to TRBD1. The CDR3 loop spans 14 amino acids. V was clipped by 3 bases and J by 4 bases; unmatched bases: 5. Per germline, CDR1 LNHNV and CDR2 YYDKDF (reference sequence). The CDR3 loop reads CATSRDRQAYGYTF. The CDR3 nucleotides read TGTGCCACCAGCAGGGACAGGCAGGCCTATGGCTACACCTTC.

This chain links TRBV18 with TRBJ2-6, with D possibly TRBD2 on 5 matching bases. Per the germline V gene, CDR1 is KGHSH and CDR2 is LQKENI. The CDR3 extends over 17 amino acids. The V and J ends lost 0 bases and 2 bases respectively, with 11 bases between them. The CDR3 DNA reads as TGTGCCAGCTCACCACCGGGGAGCGGAACTGGGGCCAACGTCCTGACTTTC. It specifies CASSPPGSGTGANVLTF.

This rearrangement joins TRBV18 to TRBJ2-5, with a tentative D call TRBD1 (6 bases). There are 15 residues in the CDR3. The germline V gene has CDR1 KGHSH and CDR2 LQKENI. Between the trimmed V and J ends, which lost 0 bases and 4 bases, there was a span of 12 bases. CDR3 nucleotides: TGTGCCAGCTCACCACCAGGGACATTGCCAGAGACCCAGTACTTC. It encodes CASSPPGTLPETQYF.

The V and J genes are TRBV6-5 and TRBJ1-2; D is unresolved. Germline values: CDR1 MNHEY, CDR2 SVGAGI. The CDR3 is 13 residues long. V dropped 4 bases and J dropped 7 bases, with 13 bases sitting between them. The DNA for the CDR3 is TGTGCCAGCAGTTTAGAAGAAACTGGTGGCTACACCTTC. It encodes CASSLEETGGYTF.

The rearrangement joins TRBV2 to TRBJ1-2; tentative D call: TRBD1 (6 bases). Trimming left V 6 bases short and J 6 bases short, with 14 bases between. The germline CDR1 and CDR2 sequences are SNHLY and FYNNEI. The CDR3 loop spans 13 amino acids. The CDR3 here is CASRSGHGDGYTF. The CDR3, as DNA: TGTGCCAGCAGGTCGGGACACGGAGATGGCTACACCTTC.

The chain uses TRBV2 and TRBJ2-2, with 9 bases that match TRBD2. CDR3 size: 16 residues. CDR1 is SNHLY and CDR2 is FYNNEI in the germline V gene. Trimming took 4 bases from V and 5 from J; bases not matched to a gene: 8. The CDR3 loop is CASSGGEREVTGELFF. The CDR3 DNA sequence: TGTGCCAGCAGTGGGGGAGAGCGGGAGGTTACCGGGGAGCTGTTTTTT.

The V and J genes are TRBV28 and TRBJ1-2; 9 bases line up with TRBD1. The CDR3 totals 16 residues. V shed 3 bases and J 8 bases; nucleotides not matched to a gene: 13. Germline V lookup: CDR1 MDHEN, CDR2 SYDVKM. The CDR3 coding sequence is TGTGCCAGCAGTTTCGGGACAGGGTTTTCTCTCGGGGGCTACACCTTC. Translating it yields CASSFGTGFSLGGYTF.

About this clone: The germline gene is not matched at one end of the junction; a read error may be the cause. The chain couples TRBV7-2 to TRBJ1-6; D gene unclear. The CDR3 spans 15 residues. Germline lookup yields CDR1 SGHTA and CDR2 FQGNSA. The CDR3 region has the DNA TGTGCCAGCAGCTTAGTAGGCCAGGATAATTCATCCCTCCACTTT. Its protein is CASSLVGQDNSSLHF.

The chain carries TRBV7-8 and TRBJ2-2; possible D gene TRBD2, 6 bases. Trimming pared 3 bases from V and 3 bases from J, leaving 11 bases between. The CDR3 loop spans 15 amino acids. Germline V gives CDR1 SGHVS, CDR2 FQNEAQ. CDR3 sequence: CASSFAGIYTGELFF. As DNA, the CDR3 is TGTGCCAGCAGCTTTGCGGGGATATACACCGGGGAGCTGTTTTTT.

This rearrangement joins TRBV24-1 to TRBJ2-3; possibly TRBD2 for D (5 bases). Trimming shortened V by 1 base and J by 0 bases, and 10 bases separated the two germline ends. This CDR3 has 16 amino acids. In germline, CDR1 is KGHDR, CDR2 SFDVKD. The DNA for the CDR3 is TGTGCCACCAGTGATTTATCGCGGACTAGCACAGATACGCAGTATTTT. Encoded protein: CATSDLSRTSTDTQYF.

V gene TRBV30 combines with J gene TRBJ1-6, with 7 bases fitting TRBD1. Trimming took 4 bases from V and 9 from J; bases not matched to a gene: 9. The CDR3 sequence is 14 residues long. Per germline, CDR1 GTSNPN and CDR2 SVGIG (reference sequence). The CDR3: CAWMRQGSSSPLHF. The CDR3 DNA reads TGTGCCTGGATGAGACAGGGCAGTAGTTCACCCCTCCACTTT.

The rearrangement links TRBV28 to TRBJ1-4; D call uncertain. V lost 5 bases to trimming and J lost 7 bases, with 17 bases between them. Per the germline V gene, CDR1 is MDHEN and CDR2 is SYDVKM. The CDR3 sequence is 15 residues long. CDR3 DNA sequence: TGTGCCAGCAGTCCAAGCTGGAGTAACGGTGAAAAACTGTTTTTT. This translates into CASSPSWSNGEKLFF.

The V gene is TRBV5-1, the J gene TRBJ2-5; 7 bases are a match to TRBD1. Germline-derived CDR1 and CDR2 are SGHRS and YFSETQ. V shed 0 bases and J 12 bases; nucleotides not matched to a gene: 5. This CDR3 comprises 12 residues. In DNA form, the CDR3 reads TGCGCCAGCAGCTTGGGCTCCGGACAGGAGTACTTC. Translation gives CASSLGSGQEYF.

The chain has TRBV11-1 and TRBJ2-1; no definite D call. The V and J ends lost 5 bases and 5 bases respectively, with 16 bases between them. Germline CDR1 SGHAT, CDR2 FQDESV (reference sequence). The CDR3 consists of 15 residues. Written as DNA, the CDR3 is TGTGCCAGCAGCCTGAGAGCTCGATTGAACAATGAGCAGTTCTTC. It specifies CASSLRARLNNEQFF.

The CDR3 sequence is CASSHSDSANTEAFF. For the CDR3, the DNA is TGTGCCAGCAGCCACAGCGATAGTGCGAACACTGAAGCTTTCTTT. The J gene is TRBJ1-1, the V gene TRBV3-1 (or the pseudogene TRBV3-2); no clear D. Between the trimmed V and J ends, which lost 3 bases and 1 base, there was a span of 12 bases. This CDR3 comprises 15 residues. In germline, CDR1 is LGHDT, CDR2 YNNKEL (reference sequence).

The CDR3 reads CASSQDYGGSYTDTQYF. The CDR3, as DNA: TGTGCCAGCAGCCAAGATTACGGCGGGAGCTACACAGATACGCAGTATTTT. This chain joins TRBV14 and TRBJ2-3, with 7 positions matching TRBD2. The V and J ends lost 0 bases and 2 bases, in that order; junction bases with no gene match: 8. The CDR3 runs 17 residues. CDR1 SGHDN and CDR2 FVKESK come from the germline V gene.

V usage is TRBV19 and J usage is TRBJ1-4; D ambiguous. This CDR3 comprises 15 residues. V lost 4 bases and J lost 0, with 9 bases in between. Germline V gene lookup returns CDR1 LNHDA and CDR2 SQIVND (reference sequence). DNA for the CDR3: TGTGCCAGTAGTAGAAACAGAGCAACTAATGAAAAACTGTTTTTT. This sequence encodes CASSRNRATNEKLFF.

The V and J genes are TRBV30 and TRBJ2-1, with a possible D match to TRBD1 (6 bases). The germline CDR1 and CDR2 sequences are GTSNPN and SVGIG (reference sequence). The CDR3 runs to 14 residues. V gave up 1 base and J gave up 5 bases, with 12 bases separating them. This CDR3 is CAWSARQEDNEQFF. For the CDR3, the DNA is TGTGCCTGGAGTGCTAGACAGGAGGACAATGAGCAGTTCTTC.

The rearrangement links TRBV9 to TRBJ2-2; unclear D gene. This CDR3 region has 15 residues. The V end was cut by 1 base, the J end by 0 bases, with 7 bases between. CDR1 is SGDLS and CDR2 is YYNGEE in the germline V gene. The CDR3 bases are TGTGCCAGCAGCGTATTAGTCGCGAACACCGGGGAGCTGTTTTTT. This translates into CASSVLVANTGELFF.

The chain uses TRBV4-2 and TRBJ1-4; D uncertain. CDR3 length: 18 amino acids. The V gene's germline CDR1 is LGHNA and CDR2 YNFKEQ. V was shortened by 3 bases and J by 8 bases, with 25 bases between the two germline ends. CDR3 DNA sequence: TGTGCCAGCAGCCAGAAACCCGAAACGGGGTCCGCGCGAGAAAAACTGTTTTTT. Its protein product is CASSQKPETGSAREKLFF.